The rows below give T cell receptor beta chains drawn from one sample of a study of blood T cell repertoires in COVID-19. Assay used: immunoSEQ multiplex PCR; TCRdb lists only in-frame clones, some missing. Here the sample spans about 320,000 clones, about 89% being singletons. Sequencing was done on a sample of PBMCs or T cells enriched from blood (not recorded which). These receptors were obtained from a man aged 60 to 69 who had recovered from COVID-19. Each CDR3 is given with its conserved first and last residue. Fields, in order: V gene, CDR3 protein.

>TRBV7-9
CASSLGAGGISSYEQYF
>TRBV18
CASSPLDRSGANVLTF
>TRBV18
CASSPPRIAGAYNEQFF
>TRBV30
CAWSSQGYEQYF
>TRBV7-7
CASSSPRQDSYEQYF
>TRBV24-1
CATSGRGLHEQYF
>TRBV11-2
CASSSRTTVGTSRYNEQFF
>TRBV6-5
CASSPRGSGSYEQYF
>TRBV7-9
CASSLNRDTGELFF
>TRBV7-9
CASSLGDRGPGTEAFF
>TRBV5-1
CASSLIPSGTAQETQYF
>TRBV7-3
CASSLSGTGNTEAFF
>TRBV19
CASSSPRASYNEQFF
>TRBV7-3
CASSPTSAGANVLTF
>TRBV6-5
CASRSDRGLSPLHF
>TRBV7-2
CASSLERDSPWAGYTF
>TRBV6-5
CASSYRAGGNTGELFF
>TRBV19
CASSGPGVSGEQYF
>TRBV5-1
CASREQPGEGNQPQHF
>TRBV5-1
CASSFTGTNSPLHF
>TRBV19
CASSPQGPGTSNYGYTF
>TRBV19
CASSSGTGIVDEQFF
>TRBV28
CASPADQGYGYTF
>TRBV4-3
CASSQARSLYNEQFF
>TRBV19
CASSSTGTGKGGAFF
>TRBV6-4
CASSDREGIQYF
>TRBV4-3
CASSQDRGRPNTGELFF
>TRBV6-2/TRBV6-3
CASSQRPFYGYTF
>TRBV5-1
CASSVLAGEQYF
>TRBV10-3
CAISELSTGTEQFF
>TRBV7-3
CASSLWTSGPGELFF
>TRBV20-1
CSAKEFYGYTF
>TRBV27
CASSHKGVAGGSNYGYTF
>TRBV4-2
CASSQDRYPSVAIEQYF
>TRBV9
CASSIGQLGGSPLHF
>TRBV3-1/TRBV3-2
CASSQIYEQYF
>TRBV7-6
CASSFRAGRTDTQYF
>TRBV2
CASSARTGGFGYTF
>TRBV20-1
CSASRDGYTF
>TRBV28
CASSPRLRIGYTF
>TRBV7-8
CASSRNTGEDQPQHF
>TRBV7-2
CASSLVSGSQLYEQYF
>TRBV6-1
CASSEQTGGPGNTIYF
>TRBV3-1/TRBV3-2
CASSQDETGGYEQYF
>TRBV19
CASSSGQPNYEQYF
>TRBV11-2
CASSLGILAQTYEQYF
>TRBV28
CASSRPKTGARVLYGYTF
>TRBV11-2
CASSQADRVHEQYF
>TRBV19
CASSTSSGSLYGYTF
>TRBV5-8
CASSAWTGTNEKLFF
>TRBV4-3
CASSQSQQRQQYF
>TRBV2
CASSEGTYQPQHF
>TRBV12-3/TRBV12-4
CASSPSAYNEQFF
>TRBV5-5
CASSFTYTEAFF
>TRBV19
CASSIDLSLARNEQFF
>TRBV9
CASSPHGLRDYEQYF
>TRBV24-1
CATSESWSSKFTDTQYF
>TRBV5-1
CASSHGTLTYEQYF